These 20 T cell receptor beta chains came from one sample sequenced in a study of T-cell memory formation after mild COVID-19. TCRdb re-called the 5' RACE reads with MiXCR, one entry per CDR3 protein. Of 300,000 to 400,000 distinct CDR3 sequences in the sample, 12% to 15% were seen once. Sequenced sample: PBMCs or a T cell subset sorted from them (not recorded which). Receptor source: a young man who had mild COVID-19 (a few samples of this study predate the infection). Cell type and time point are not known.

The rearrangement links TRBV7-6 to TRBJ2-3; no definite D call. V was cut by 4 bases and J by 6 bases, with 11 bases left in between. The CDR3 has 13 residues. The germline gives CDR1 SGHVS, CDR2 FNYEAQ. The CDR3 DNA reads as TGTGCCAGCAGCTCAAGGCTCGGCGATACGCAGTATTTT. Amino acids: CASSSRLGDTQYF.

This rearrangement joins TRBV12-3 or TRBV12-4 to TRBJ1-1, with unresolved D. This CDR3 spans 14 amino acids. V shed 11 bases and J shed 0 bases, with 16 bases lying between them. The CDR3: CAGRRAGMNTEAFF. The CDR3 bases are TGTGCCGGAAGGAGGGCGGGCATGAACACTGAAGCTTTCTTT.

The rearrangement uses TRBV4-2 and TRBJ2-7, with 8 bases matching TRBD2. The V and J ends lost 0 bases and 2 bases, in that order; junction bases with no gene match: 3. The CDR3 runs 15 residues. In germline, CDR1 is LGHNA, CDR2 YNFKEQ. CDR3 coding DNA: TGTGCCAGCAGCCAAGACACCGGGGGGGCCTACGAGCAGTACTTC. This gives the protein CASSQDTGGAYEQYF.

This clonotype was counted only a few times. The chain combines TRBV5-1 with TRBJ1-1; perhaps TRBD1 as D (6 bases). CDR1 SGHRS and CDR2 YFSETQ come from the germline V gene. V shed 2 bases and J shed 0 bases, with 8 bases lying between them. CDR3 length: 14 residues. CDR3 amino acids: CASSFNRVNTEAFF. The CDR3 coding sequence is TGCGCCAGCAGCTTTAACAGGGTGAACACTGAAGCTTTCTTT.

J is TRBJ1-1 and V is TRBV6-5, with a weak D call TRBD1 (6 bases). The V gene's germline CDR1 is MNHEY and CDR2 SVGAGI. V was shortened by 2 bases and J by 4 bases, with 11 bases between the two germline ends. The CDR3 is 14 amino acids. The CDR3 DNA reads as TGTGCCAGCAGTTACCCGGGGGGGGCCACTGAAGCTTTCTTT. It codes for CASSYPGGATEAFF.

The gene calls are TRBV4-3 and TRBJ1-2; D remains unclear. Trimming stripped 0 bases from V and 4 bases from J, with 12 bases between. Germline-derived CDR1 and CDR2 are LGHNA and YSLEER. The CDR3 consists of 15 residues. CDR3 amino acids: CASSQDGRASYGYTF. The CDR3 bases are TGCGCCAGCAGCCAAGATGGAAGAGCCAGCTATGGCTACACCTTC.

This clonotype turned up a few times. The rearrangement links TRBV24-1 to TRBJ1-1; no firm D call. Trimming stripped 1 base from V and 8 bases from J, with 16 bases between. The CDR3 runs to 15 residues. Looked up from germline, CDR1 is KGHDR and CDR2 is SFDVKD. The DNA for the CDR3 is TGTGCCACCAGTGATTTAGTTCGGCGGTGGAACGAAGCTTTCTTT. Translated, it gives CATSDLVRRWNEAFF.

V and J are TRBV7-2 and TRBJ1-6; D uncertain. Trimming stripped 1 base from V and 8 bases from J, with 6 bases between. The CDR3 is made up of 13 amino acids. Germline-derived CDR1 and CDR2 are SGHTA and FQGNSA. CDR3 sequence reads: CASSLVWDSPLHF. DNA of the CDR3: TGTGCCAGCAGCTTAGTTTGGGATTCACCCCTCCACTTT.

This chain uses TRBV18 with TRBJ2-5; no firm D call. The germline CDR1 and CDR2 sequences are KGHSH and LQKENI. The V and J ends lost 2 bases and 4 bases respectively, with 17 bases between them. CDR3 length: 16 residues. The CDR3 sequence is CASSPRDSRSGETQYF. DNA for the CDR3: TGTGCCAGCTCACCAAGAGATAGCAGGTCGGGAGAGACCCAGTACTTC.

This clonotype was counted many times. The genes are TRBV5-1 and TRBJ2-4, with D maybe TRBD2 (5 bases). CDR3 size: 15 residues. Germline V CDR1 and CDR2: SGHRS, YFSETQ. V gave up 4 bases and J gave up 5 bases, with 16 bases separating them. Here the CDR3 reads CASSRAGTAQNIQYF. The CDR3, as DNA: TGCGCCAGCAGCCGGGCGGGCACGGCCCAAAACATTCAGTACTTC. Complete variable domain (other parts from reference TRBV5-1 and TRBJ2-4): KAGVTQTPRYLIKTRGQQVTLSCSPISGHRSVSWYQQTPGQGLQFLFEYFSETQRNKGNFPGRFSGRQFSNSRSEMNVSTLELGDSALYLCASSRAGTAQNIQYFGAGTRLSVL.

This rearrangement joins TRBV5-6 to TRBJ2-7, with D possibly matching TRBD2 (5 bases). CDR1 SGHDT and CDR2 YYEEEE come from the germline V gene. This CDR3 spans 12 amino acids. V was clipped by 0 bases and J by 7 bases, with 8 bases between them. The CDR3 DNA follows: TGTGCCAGCAGCTTGGCCAGGAGGGAGCAGTACTTC. Its translation is CASSLARREQYF.

The V gene is TRBV7-9, the J gene TRBJ1-1, with TRBD1 identical over 8 bases. The CDR3 is 13 residues long. V lost 5 bases to trimming and J lost 3 bases; unmatched junction nucleotides: 2. CDR1 and CDR2 from the germline V gene are SEHNR and FQNEAQ (reference sequence). In DNA form, the CDR3 reads TGTGCCAGCAGCGCGGGACAGGACACTGAAGCTTTCTTT. Translation gives CASSAGQDTEAFF.

The chain joins TRBV5-1 to TRBJ2-5, with 8 positions matching TRBD1. The CDR3 has 14 amino acids. V gave up 3 bases and J gave up 4 bases; unmatched junction bases: 5. Germline-derived CDR1 and CDR2 are SGHRS and YFSETQ. The CDR3 nucleotides read TGCGCCAGCAGCTCGGGACAGGCGGGAGAGACCCAGTACTTC. Translation: CASSSGQAGETQYF.

The genes are TRBV7-2 and TRBJ1-5, with no clear D. The V end lost 5 bases, the J end lost 0 bases, and 5 bases lay between the germline ends. There are 13 residues in the CDR3. Germline V lookup: CDR1 SGHTA, CDR2 FQGNSA. As DNA, the CDR3 is TGTGCCAGCAGCCAATATAGCAATCAGCCCCAGCATTTT. It codes for CASSQYSNQPQHF.

This clonotype came up a few times. The chain uses TRBV27 and TRBJ2-5, with no clear D. The CDR3 totals 12 residues. Per the germline V gene, CDR1 is MNHEY and CDR2 is SMNVEV (reference sequence). Deletions cut 7 bases from V and 4 bases from J, with 10 bases between. The CDR3 region is CASKSLGETQYF. Written as DNA, the CDR3 is TGTGCCAGCAAGTCTTTGGGAGAGACCCAGTACTTC.

V gene TRBV12-5 combines with J gene TRBJ2-3; the D gene is possibly TRBD1 (5 bases). V lost 7 bases and J lost 0, with 17 bases in between. Germline V gene sequence: CDR1 LGHNT, CDR2 FRNRAP. CDR3 size: 16 residues. The CDR3 DNA is TGTGCTAGTGCCCCGACAGCTTTTTCTAGCACAGATACGCAGTATTTT. Translating it yields CASAPTAFSSTDTQYF.

This clonotype has at least ten counts. The rearrangement links TRBV7-3 to TRBJ2-5; D is undetermined. This CDR3 region has 13 residues. Germline assignment: CDR1 SGHTA and CDR2 FQGTGA. V was pared by 3 bases and J by 5 bases, with 10 bases between. CDR3 nucleotide sequence: TGTGCCAGCAGCTTTGCGCAGACGGAGACCCAGTACTTC. Protein: CASSFAQTETQYF.

The chain joins TRBV30 to TRBJ1-2, with a possible D match to TRBD1 (6 bases). The CDR3 spans 12 residues. Germline V gives CDR1 GTSNPN, CDR2 SVGIG (reference sequence). Between the trimmed V and J ends, which lost 7 bases and 12 bases, there was a span of 21 bases. The CDR3 here is CASAMGGPFHTF. The CDR3 coding sequence is TGTGCCTCGGCGATGGGGGGCCCTTTCCACACCTTC.

The CDR3 spells CASTKGQGPSYNSPLHF. For the CDR3, the DNA is TGTGCCAGCACCAAAGGACAGGGTCCCTCCTATAATTCACCCCTCCACTTT. The V and J genes are TRBV9 and TRBJ1-6, with 8 bases matching TRBD1. Per germline, CDR1 SGDLS and CDR2 YYNGEE. There are 17 residues in the CDR3. V was clipped by 6 bases and J by 0 bases; unmatched bases: 8.

The chain carries TRBV7-8 and TRBJ2-3; D is undetermined. CDR1 and CDR2 from the germline V gene are SGHVS and FQNEAQ. CDR3 length: 15 amino acids. The V and J ends lost 1 base and 0 bases respectively, with 8 bases between them. CDR3 in DNA: TGTGCCAGCAGCTTAGGCCCCGGAAGCACAGATACGCAGTATTTT. Translation: CASSLGPGSTDTQYF.